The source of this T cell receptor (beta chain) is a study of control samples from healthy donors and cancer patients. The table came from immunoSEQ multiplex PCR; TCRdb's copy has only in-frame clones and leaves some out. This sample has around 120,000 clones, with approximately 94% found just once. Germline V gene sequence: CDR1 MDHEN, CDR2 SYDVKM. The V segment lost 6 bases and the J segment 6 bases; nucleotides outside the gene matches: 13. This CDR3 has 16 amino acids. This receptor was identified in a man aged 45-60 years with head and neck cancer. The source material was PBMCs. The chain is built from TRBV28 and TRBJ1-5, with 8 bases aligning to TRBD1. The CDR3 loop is CASSLRTGKGRQPQHF. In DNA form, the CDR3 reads TGTGCCAGCAGCCTACGGACAGGGAAAGGACGTCAGCCCCAGCATTTT.